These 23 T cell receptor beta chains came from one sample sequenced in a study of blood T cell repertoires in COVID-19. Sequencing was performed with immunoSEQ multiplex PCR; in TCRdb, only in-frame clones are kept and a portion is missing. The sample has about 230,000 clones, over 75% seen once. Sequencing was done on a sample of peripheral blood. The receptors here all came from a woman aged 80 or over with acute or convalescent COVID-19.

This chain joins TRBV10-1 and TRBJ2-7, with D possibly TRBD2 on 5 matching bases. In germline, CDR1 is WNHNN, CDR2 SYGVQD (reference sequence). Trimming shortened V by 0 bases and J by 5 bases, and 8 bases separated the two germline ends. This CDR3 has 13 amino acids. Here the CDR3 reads CASSESKGDEQYF. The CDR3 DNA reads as TGCGCCAGCAGTGAGTCGAAGGGAGACGAGCAGTACTTC.

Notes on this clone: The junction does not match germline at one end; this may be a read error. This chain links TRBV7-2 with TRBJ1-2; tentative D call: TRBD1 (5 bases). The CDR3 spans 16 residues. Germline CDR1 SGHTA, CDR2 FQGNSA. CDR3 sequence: CASSLVRAGLGYRYTF. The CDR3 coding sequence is TGTGCCAGCAGCTTAGTCAGGGCAGGGTTGGGCTATCGCTACACCTTC.

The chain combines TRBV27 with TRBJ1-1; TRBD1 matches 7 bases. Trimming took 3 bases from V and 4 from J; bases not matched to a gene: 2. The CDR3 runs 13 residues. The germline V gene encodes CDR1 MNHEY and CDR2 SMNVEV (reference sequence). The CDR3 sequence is CASSFSGGTEAFF. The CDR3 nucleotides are TGTGCCAGCAGTTTCTCAGGGGGCACTGAAGCTTTCTTT.

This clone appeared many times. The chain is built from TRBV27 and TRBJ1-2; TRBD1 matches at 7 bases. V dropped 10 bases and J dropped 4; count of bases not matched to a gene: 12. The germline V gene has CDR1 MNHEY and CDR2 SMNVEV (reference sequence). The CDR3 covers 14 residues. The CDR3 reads CATPRHRGSYGYTF. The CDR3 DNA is TGTGCCACCCCTCGCCACAGGGGCTCCTATGGCTACACCTTC.

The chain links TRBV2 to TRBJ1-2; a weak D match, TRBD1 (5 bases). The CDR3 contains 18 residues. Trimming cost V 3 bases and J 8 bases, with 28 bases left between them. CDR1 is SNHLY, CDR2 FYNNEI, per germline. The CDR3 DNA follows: TGTGCCAGCAGTGATAGCCTGGGATCTCCCCTCGACAGAAGAGGCTACACCTTC. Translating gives CASSDSLGSPLDRRGYTF.

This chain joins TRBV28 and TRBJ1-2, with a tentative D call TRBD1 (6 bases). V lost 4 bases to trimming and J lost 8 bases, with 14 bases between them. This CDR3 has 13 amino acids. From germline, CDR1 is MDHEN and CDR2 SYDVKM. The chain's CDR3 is CASSSPTGLGYTF. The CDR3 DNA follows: TGTGCCAGCAGTTCCCCAACAGGGTTGGGCTACACCTTC.

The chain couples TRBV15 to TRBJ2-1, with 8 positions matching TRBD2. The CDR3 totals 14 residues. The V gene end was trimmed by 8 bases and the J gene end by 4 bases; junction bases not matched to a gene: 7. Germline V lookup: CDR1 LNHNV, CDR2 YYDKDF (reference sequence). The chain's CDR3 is CATQTSGVYNEQFF. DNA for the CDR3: TGTGCCACCCAAACTAGCGGAGTATACAATGAGCAGTTCTTC.

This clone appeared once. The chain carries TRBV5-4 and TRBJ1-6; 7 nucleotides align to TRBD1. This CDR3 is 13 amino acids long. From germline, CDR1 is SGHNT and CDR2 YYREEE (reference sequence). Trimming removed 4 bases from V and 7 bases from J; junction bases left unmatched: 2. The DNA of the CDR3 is TGTGCCAGCAGCCTACAGGGGAATTCACCCCTCCACTTT. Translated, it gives CASSLQGNSPLHF.

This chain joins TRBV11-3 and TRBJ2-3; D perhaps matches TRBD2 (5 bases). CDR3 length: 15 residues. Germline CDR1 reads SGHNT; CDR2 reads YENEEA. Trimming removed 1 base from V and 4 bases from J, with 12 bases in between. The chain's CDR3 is CASSLVSGLPDTQYF. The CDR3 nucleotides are TGTGCCAGCAGCTTAGTGAGCGGCCTCCCAGATACGCAGTATTTT.

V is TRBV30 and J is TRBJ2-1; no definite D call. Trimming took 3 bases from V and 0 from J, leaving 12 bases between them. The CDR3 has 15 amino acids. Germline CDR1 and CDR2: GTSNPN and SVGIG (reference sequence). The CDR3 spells CAWSLGTSSYNEQFF. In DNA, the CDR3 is TGTGCCTGGAGCCTGGGCACTTCCTCCTACAATGAGCAGTTCTTC. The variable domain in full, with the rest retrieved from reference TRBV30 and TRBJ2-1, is SQTIHQWPATLVQPVGSPLSLECTVEGTSNPNLYWYRQAAGRGLQLLFYSVGIGQISSEVPQNLSASRPQDRQFILSSKKLLLSDSGFYLCAWSLGTSSYNEQFFGPGTRLTVL.

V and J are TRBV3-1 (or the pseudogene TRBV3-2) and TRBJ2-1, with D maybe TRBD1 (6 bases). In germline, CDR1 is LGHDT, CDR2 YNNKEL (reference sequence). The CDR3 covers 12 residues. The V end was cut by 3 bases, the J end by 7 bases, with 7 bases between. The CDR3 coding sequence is TGTGCCAGCAGCCACAGGGGTAATGAGCAGTTCTTC. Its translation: CASSHRGNEQFF.

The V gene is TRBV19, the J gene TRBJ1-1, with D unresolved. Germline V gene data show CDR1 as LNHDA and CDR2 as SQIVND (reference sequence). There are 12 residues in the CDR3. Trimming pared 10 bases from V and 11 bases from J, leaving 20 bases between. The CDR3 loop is CATAARDDWAFF. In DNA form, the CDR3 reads TGTGCCACGGCGGCGAGGGATGATTGGGCTTTCTTT.

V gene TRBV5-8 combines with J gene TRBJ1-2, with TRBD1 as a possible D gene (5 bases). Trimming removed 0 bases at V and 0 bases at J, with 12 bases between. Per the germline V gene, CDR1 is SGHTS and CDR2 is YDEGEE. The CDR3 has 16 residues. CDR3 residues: CASSLALTASNYGYTF. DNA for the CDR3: TGTGCCAGCAGCTTGGCCTTGACAGCCTCTAACTATGGCTACACCTTC. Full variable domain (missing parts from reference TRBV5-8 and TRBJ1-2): EAGVTQSPTHLIKTRGQQATLRCSPISGHTSVYWYQQALGLGLQFLLWYDEGEERNRGNFPPRFSGRQFPNYSSELNVNALELEDSALYLCASSLALTASNYGYTFGSGTRLTVV.

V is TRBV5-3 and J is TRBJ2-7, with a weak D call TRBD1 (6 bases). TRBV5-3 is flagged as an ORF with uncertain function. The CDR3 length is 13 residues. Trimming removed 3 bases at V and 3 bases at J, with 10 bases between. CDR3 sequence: CARSSGHNYEQYF. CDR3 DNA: TGTGCCAGAAGCTCGGGACACAACTACGAGCAGTACTTC.

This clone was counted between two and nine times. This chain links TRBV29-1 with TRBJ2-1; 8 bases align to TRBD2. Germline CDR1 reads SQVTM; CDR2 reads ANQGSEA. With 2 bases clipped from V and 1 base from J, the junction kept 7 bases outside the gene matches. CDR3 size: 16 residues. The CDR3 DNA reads TGCAGCGTTGAAAAGGTCCCGGGAGGGTCCTACAATGAGCAGTTCTTC. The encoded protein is CSVEKVPGGSYNEQFF.

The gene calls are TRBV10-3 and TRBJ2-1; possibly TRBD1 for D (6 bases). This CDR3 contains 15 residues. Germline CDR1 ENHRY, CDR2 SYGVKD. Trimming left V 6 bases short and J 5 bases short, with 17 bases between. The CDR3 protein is CAIRPQGMINNEQFF. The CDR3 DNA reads TGTGCCATCAGACCACAGGGAATGATCAACAATGAGCAGTTCTTC.

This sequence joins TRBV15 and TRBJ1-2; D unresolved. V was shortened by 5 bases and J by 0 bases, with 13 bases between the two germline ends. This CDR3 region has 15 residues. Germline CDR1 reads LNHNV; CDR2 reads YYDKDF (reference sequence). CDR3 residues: CATSVGRRTNYGYTF. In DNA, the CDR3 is TGTGCCACCAGCGTCGGTAGGAGAACTAACTATGGCTACACCTTC.

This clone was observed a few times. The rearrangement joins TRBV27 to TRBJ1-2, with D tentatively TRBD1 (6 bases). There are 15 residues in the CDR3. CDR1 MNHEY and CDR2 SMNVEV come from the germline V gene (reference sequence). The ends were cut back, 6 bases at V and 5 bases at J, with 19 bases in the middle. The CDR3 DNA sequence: TGTGCCAGCAGGCCCACAGGGAATCCCCCTTATGGCTACACCTTC. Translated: CASRPTGNPPYGYTF.

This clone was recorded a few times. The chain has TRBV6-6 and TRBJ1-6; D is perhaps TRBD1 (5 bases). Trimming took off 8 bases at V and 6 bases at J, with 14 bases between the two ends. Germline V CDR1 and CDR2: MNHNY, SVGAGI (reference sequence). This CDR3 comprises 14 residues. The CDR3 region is CASRAGQTNSPLHF. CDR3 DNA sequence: TGTGCCAGCCGGGCGGGGCAGACTAATTCACCCCTCCACTTT.

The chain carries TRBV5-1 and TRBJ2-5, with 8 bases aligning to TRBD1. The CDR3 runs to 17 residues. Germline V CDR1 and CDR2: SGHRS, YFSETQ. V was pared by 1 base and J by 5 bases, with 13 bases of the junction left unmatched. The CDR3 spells CASSLSVDRGQRETQYF. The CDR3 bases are TGCGCCAGCAGCTTGTCCGTAGACAGGGGCCAAAGGGAGACCCAGTACTTC.

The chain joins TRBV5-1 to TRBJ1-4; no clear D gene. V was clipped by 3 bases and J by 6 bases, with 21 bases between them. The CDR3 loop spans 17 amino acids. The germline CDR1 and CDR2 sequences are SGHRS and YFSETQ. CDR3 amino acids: CASSSVMARGRDEKLFF. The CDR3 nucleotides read TGCGCCAGCAGCTCCGTCATGGCGCGGGGAAGGGATGAAAAACTGTTTTTT.

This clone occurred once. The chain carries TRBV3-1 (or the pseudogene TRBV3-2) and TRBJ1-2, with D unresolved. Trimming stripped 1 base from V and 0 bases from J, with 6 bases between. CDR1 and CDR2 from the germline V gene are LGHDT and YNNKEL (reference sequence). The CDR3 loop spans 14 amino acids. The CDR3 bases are TGTGCCAGCAGCCAAGGAGCGACTAACTATGGCTACACCTTC. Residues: CASSQGATNYGYTF.

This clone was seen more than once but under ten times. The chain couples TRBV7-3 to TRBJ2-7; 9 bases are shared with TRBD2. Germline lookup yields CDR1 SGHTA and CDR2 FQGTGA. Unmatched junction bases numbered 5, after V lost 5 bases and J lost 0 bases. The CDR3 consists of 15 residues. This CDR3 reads CASSPDSGSSYEQYF. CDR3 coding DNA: TGTGCCAGCAGCCCAGATAGCGGGAGCTCCTACGAGCAGTACTTC.